The 22 T cell receptor beta chains below were found in one sample sequenced in a study of blood T cell repertoires in COVID-19. The assay was immunoSEQ multiplex PCR, and TCRdb's table has in-frame clones only and misses some. In the table there are about 110,000 clones, 80% to 90% of which are singletons. Sequenced input: peripheral blood. Every receptor here comes from a human donor in a cohort sampled during active COVID-19.

This clone was counted only a few times. V gene TRBV10-1 combines with J gene TRBJ2-1; TRBD1 matches 8 bases. The CDR3 is 13 amino acids. V shed 1 base and J 14 bases; nucleotides not matched to a gene: 7. CDR1 WNHNN and CDR2 SYGVQD come from the germline V gene (reference sequence). The CDR3 here is CASSEYRQGKEFF. Here the CDR3 DNA reads TGCGCCAGCAGTGAGTACCGACAGGGGAAGGAGTTCTTC.

DNA of the CDR3: TGTGCCAGCAGACGGGTTTCTTCCGGGGAGCTGTTTTTT. It translates to CASRRVSSGELFF. The chain joins TRBV6-5 to TRBJ2-2, with D hard to call. The CDR3 totals 13 residues. Trimming cost V 6 bases and J 6 bases, with 11 bases left between them. CDR1 and CDR2 (germline): MNHEY, SVGAGI.

The chain combines TRBV28 with TRBJ2-7; the D gene is possibly TRBD1 (6 bases). The V gene lost 8 bases and the J gene lost 3 bases, with 11 bases spanning the gap. CDR3 length: 12 residues. CDR1 and CDR2 (germline): MDHEN, SYDVKM. CDR3 protein: CASRDTFYEQYF. Here the CDR3 DNA reads TGTGCCAGCCGGGACACCTTCTACGAGCAGTACTTC. Drawing the rest from reference TRBV28 and TRBJ2-7, the complete variable domain is DVKVTQSSRYLVKRTGEKVFLECVQDMDHENMFWYRQDPGLGLRLIYFSYDVKMKEKGDIPEGYSVSREKKERFSLILESASTNQTSMYLCASRDTFYEQYFGPGTRLTVT.

This clone was counted a single time. The chain links TRBV3-1 (or the pseudogene TRBV3-2) to TRBJ1-4, with 7 bases aligning to TRBD1. Losses at the gene ends were 1 base for V and 1 base for J; bases not matched to a gene: 3. The CDR3 has 16 residues. The germline V gene has CDR1 LGHDT and CDR2 YNNKEL (reference sequence). Here the CDR3 reads CASSQAGGGTNEKLFF. As DNA, the CDR3 is TGTGCCAGCAGCCAAGCAGGGGGTGGAACTAATGAAAAACTGTTTTTT.

The rearrangement uses TRBV28 and TRBJ1-4; 9 nucleotides agree with TRBD1. Germline V gene sequence: CDR1 MDHEN, CDR2 SYDVKM. Trimming at V came to 5 bases and at J to 8 bases, leaving 9 bases not matched to a gene. The CDR3 has 15 residues. As DNA, the CDR3 is TGTGCCAGCAGTCACACCGGGACAGGGCACGAAAAACTGTTTTTT. The encoded protein is CASSHTGTGHEKLFF.

V and J are TRBV7-2 and TRBJ2-2; 8 nucleotides agree with TRBD1. Germline CDR1 reads SGHTA; CDR2 reads FQGNSA. The CDR3 loop spans 15 amino acids. V lost 3 bases to trimming and J lost 5 bases; unmatched junction nucleotides: 5. CDR3 in DNA: TGTGCCAGCAGCTTCCGACAGGGGAAGACCGGGGAGCTGTTTTTT. Residues: CASSFRQGKTGELFF.

This clone was observed once. The gene calls are TRBV5-4 and TRBJ1-4, with D possibly TRBD1 on 6 matching bases. The CDR3 runs to 15 residues. Between the trimmed V and J ends, which lost 2 bases and 0 bases, there was a span of 8 bases. Germline-derived CDR1 and CDR2 are SGHNT and YYREEE (reference sequence). The CDR3 nucleotides are TGTGCCAGCAGCTTACAGGGACCAACTAATGAAAAACTGTTTTTT. Protein sequence: CASSLQGPTNEKLFF.

This chain links TRBV25-1 with TRBJ1-4; unclear D gene. This CDR3 is built from 15 residues. Trimming took 4 bases from V and 1 from J, leaving 10 bases between them. Looked up from germline, CDR1 is MGHDK and CDR2 is SYGVNS. CDR3 in DNA: TGTGCCAGCAGTGTACCGACTGAAACTAATGAAAAACTGTTTTTT. As protein: CASSVPTETNEKLFF.

This rearrangement joins TRBV25-1 to TRBJ2-5; 7 bases map to TRBD2. The CDR3 loop spans 14 amino acids. Trimming removed 3 bases from V and 2 bases from J; junction bases left unmatched: 3. Per the germline V gene, CDR1 is MGHDK and CDR2 is SYGVNS. The CDR3 loop reads CASSDTGGQETQYF. In nucleotides, the CDR3 is TGTGCCAGCAGTGATACGGGGGGACAAGAGACCCAGTACTTC.

The chain has TRBV3-1 (or the pseudogene TRBV3-2) and TRBJ2-4, with 7 bases aligning to TRBD2. Germline lookup yields CDR1 LGHDT and CDR2 YNNKEL (reference sequence). The CDR3 loop spans 17 amino acids. V was clipped by 0 bases and J by 8 bases; unmatched bases: 13. CDR3 nucleotide sequence: TGTGCCAGCAGCCAAGATGGCGGAGGCCTCCGGGGGGACATTCAGTACTTC. Amino acids: CASSQDGGGLRGDIQYF.

The rearrangement links TRBV4-2 to TRBJ2-1; a possible D gene is TRBD1 (6 bases). Germline CDR1 reads LGHNA; CDR2 reads YNFKEQ. Between the trimmed V and J ends, which lost 0 bases and 2 bases, there was a span of 23 bases. The CDR3 sequence is 20 residues long. CDR3 nucleotide sequence: TGTGCCAGCAGCCAAGATAGCCCCCAGGGGTGGAGCTGGGCCTACAATGAGCAGTTCTTC. Translation: CASSQDSPQGWSWAYNEQFF.

V gene TRBV28 combines with J gene TRBJ2-4; tentatively, D is TRBD1 (5 bases). From germline, CDR1 is MDHEN and CDR2 SYDVKM. V lost 2 bases and J 3 bases, leaving 8 bases between the germline ends. This CDR3 is built from 14 residues. The CDR3 sequence is CASSLQGGKNIQYF. CDR3 in DNA: TGTGCCAGCAGTTTACAGGGTGGCAAAAACATTCAGTACTTC. Using reference TRBV28 and TRBJ2-4 for the parts outside the CDR3, the full variable domain is DVKVTQSSRYLVKRTGEKVFLECVQDMDHENMFWYRQDPGLGLRLIYFSYDVKMKEKGDIPEGYSVSREKKERFSLILESASTNQTSMYLCASSLQGGKNIQYFGAGTRLSVL.

This clone was picked up one time. The chain joins TRBV7-2 to TRBJ2-3, with D perhaps TRBD1 (6 bases). CDR1 is SGHTA, CDR2 FQGNSA, per germline. The length of the CDR3 is 15 residues. The V end was cut by 2 bases, the J end by 4 bases, with 13 bases between. Written as DNA, the CDR3 is TGTGCCAGCAGCTTATCACAGGGAGCATCAGATACGCAGTATTTT. It codes for CASSLSQGASDTQYF.

The J gene is TRBJ2-2, the V gene TRBV4-1, with D possibly matching TRBD2 (7 bases). V lost 4 bases to trimming and J lost 3 bases, with 15 bases between them. CDR1 is MGHRA, CDR2 YSYEKL, per germline. The CDR3 has 16 residues. The CDR3 DNA follows: TGCGCCAGCAGCCTAGAAGGGGGGGCGTACACCGGGGAGCTGTTTTTT. Translated: CASSLEGGAYTGELFF.

The V gene is TRBV5-1, the J gene TRBJ2-1, with 10 bases matching TRBD2. The CDR3 length is 17 residues. Germline assignment: CDR1 SGHRS and CDR2 YFSETQ. Germline trimming cut 4 bases from V and 5 bases from J; bases unmatched to any gene: 12. CDR3: CASSHSLGLAGDNEQFF. The CDR3 DNA reads as TGCGCCAGCAGCCATTCCTTGGGGCTAGCGGGGGACAATGAGCAGTTCTTC.

The V gene is TRBV9, the J gene TRBJ1-3, with D hard to call. The germline V gene encodes CDR1 SGDLS and CDR2 YYNGEE. The CDR3 extends over 14 amino acids. With 3 bases removed from V and 0 bases from J, the gap between germline ends came to 7 bases. DNA for the CDR3: TGTGCCAGCAGCGCCTTTAGCTCTGGAAACACCATATATTTT. Its translation: CASSAFSSGNTIYF.

V is TRBV12-3 or TRBV12-4 and J is TRBJ2-5, with D possibly TRBD2 on 6 matching bases. This CDR3 has 13 amino acids. Trimming removed 5 bases at V and 2 bases at J, with 9 bases between. The CDR3 region is CASSLRGQETQYF. CDR3 coding DNA: TGTGCCAGCAGTCTGCGGGGACAAGAGACCCAGTACTTC.

This chain links TRBV7-9 with TRBJ2-7; D perhaps matches TRBD1 (6 bases). V dropped 1 base and J dropped 4 bases, with 14 bases sitting between them. This CDR3 is 15 amino acids long. Germline CDR1 is SEHNR and CDR2 is FQNEAQ (reference sequence). CDR3 amino acids: CASSLDTGLSYEQYF. In DNA form, the CDR3 reads TGTGCCAGCAGCTTAGACACAGGGCTTTCGTACGAGCAGTACTTC.

The chain links TRBV27 to TRBJ1-1, with D unclear. V was trimmed by 0 bases and J by 4 bases, leaving 9 bases between them. Germline CDR1 reads MNHEY; CDR2 reads SMNVEV (reference sequence). The CDR3 extends over 14 amino acids. In DNA form, the CDR3 reads TGTGCCAGCAGTTTATCACAACCGATCACTGAAGCTTTCTTT. Translating it yields CASSLSQPITEAFF.

J is TRBJ2-5 and V is TRBV3-1 (or the pseudogene TRBV3-2); 9 positions match TRBD2. From germline, CDR1 is LGHDT and CDR2 YNNKEL (reference sequence). J gave up 3 bases and V 3 bases, and 2 bases lay outside the gene matches. The CDR3 runs to 14 residues. The CDR3 spells CASSHVAGEETQYF. The CDR3 DNA reads as TGTGCCAGCAGCCATGTAGCGGGAGAAGAGACCCAGTACTTC.

This chain uses TRBV7-8 with TRBJ2-5, with TRBD1 matching 7 bases. Trimming removed 3 bases from V and 3 bases from J; junction bases left unmatched: 4. Germline-derived CDR1 and CDR2 are SGHVS and FQNEAQ. CDR3 length equals 14 residues. This CDR3 is CASSFRDREETQYF. DNA for the CDR3: TGTGCCAGCAGCTTCCGGGACAGAGAAGAGACCCAGTACTTC.

The chain combines TRBV6-1 with TRBJ2-1; no definite D call. The germline V gene has CDR1 MNHNS and CDR2 SASEGT. The CDR3 has 16 residues. V lost 0 bases, J lost 1 base, and 10 bases lay in between. This chain's CDR3 is CASSEATSRSYNEQFF. In DNA, the CDR3 is TGTGCCAGCAGTGAAGCGACTTCCCGATCCTACAATGAGCAGTTCTTC.